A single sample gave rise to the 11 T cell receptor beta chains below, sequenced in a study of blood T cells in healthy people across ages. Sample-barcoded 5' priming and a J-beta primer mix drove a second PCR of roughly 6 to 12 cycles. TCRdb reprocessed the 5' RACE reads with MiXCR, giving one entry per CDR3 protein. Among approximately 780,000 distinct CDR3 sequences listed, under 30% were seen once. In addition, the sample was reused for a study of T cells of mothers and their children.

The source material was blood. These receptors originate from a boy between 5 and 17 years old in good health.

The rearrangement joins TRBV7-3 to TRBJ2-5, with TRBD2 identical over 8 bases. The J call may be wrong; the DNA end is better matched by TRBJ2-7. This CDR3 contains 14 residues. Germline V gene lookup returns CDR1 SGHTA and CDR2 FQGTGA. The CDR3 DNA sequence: TGTGCCAGCAGCTCAACGGGGGGGCGGGACGAGCAGTACTTC. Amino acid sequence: CASSSTGGRDEQYF.

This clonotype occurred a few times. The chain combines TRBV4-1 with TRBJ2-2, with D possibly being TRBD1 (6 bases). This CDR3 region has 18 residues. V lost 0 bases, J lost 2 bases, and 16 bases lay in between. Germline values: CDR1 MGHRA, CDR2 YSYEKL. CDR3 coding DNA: TGCGCCAGCAGCCAAGAAGCCCCCGGGACAACCAACACCGGGGAGCTGTTTTTT. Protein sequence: CASSQEAPGTTNTGELFF.

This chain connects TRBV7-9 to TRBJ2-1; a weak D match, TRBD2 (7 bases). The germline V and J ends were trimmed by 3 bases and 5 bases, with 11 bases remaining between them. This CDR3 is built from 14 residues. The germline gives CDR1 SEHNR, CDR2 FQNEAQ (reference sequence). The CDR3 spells CASSFGGADNEQFF. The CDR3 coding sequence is TGTGCCAGCAGCTTTGGGGGGGCCGACAATGAGCAGTTCTTC.

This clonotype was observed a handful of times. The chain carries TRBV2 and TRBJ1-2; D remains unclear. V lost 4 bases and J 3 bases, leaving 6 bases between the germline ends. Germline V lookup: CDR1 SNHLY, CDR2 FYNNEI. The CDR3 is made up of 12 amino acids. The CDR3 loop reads CASSGVDYGYTF. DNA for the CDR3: TGTGCCAGCAGTGGGGTCGACTATGGCTACACCTTC.

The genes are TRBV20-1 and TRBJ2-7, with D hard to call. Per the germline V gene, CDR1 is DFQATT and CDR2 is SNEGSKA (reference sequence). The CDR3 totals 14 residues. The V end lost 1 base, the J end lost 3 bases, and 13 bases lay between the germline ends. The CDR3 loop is CSARAVGDYYEQYF. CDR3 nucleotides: TGCAGTGCTAGAGCGGTTGGGGATTACTACGAGCAGTACTTC.

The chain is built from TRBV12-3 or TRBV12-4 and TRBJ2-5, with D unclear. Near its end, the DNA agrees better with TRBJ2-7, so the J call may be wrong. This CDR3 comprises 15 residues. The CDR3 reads CASSPRPSTTYEQYF. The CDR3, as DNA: TGTGCCAGCAGTCCGCGACCTTCAACCACCTACGAGCAGTACTTC.

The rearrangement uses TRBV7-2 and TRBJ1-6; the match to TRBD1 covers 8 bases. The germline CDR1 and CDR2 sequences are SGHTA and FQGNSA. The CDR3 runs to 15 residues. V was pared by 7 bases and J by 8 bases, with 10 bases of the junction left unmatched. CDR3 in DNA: TGTGCCAGCACCCAAAACCAGGGGGCGTATTCACCCCTCCACTTT. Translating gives CASTQNQGAYSPLHF.

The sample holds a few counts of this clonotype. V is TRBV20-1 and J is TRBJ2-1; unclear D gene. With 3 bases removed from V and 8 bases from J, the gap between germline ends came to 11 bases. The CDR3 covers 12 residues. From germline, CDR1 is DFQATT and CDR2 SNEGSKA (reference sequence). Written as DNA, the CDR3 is TGCAGTGCTAGTAAGGTTGTCGATGAGCAGTTCTTC. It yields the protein CSASKVVDEQFF.

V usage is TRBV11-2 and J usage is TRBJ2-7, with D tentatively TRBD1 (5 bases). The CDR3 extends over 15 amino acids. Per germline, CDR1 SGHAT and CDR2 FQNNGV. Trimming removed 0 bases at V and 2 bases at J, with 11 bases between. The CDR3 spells CASSLEVQAAYEQYF. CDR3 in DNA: TGTGCCAGCAGCTTAGAAGTACAGGCTGCCTACGAGCAGTACTTC.

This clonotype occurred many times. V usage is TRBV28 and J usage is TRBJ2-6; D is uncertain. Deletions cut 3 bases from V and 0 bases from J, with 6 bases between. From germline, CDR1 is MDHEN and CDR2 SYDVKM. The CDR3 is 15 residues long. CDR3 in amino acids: CASSFLVSGANVLTF. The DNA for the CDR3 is TGTGCCAGCAGTTTTTTGGTCTCTGGGGCCAACGTCCTGACTTTC.

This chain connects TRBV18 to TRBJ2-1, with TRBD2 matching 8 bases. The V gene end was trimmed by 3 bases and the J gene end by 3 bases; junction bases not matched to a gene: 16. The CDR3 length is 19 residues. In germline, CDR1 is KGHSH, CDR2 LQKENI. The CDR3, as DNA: TGTGCCAGCTCACCCCTCGGGCTGATCAGCGGGGGCTTCTACAATGAGCAGTTCTTC. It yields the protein CASSPLGLISGGFYNEQFF.